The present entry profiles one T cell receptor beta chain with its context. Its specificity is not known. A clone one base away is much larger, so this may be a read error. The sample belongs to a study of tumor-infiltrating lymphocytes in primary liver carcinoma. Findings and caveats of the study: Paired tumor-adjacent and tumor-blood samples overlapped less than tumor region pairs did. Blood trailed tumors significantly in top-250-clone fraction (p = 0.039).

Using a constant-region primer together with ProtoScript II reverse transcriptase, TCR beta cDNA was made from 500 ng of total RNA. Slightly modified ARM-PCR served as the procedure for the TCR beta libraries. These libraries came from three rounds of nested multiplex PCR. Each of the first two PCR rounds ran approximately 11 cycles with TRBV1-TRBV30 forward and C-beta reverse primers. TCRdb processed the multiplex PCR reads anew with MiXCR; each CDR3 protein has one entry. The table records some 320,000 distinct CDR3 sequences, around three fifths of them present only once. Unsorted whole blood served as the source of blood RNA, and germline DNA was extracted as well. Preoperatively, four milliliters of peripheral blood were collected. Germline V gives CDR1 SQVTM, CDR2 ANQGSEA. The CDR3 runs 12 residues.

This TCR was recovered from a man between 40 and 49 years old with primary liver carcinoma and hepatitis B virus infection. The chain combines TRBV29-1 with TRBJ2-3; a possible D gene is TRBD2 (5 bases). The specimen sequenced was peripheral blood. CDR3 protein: CRVEGPTDTQYF. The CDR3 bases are TGCAGAGTTGAGGGTCCCACAGATACGCAGTATTTT.